What follows is one T cell receptor beta chain and its context. Which antigen it targets is not known. No clone much larger than this one lies a single base away; base qualities are absent. Spanning cysteine to phenylalanine, the CDR3 consists of 16 amino acids. Kept here is only the CDR3 DNA, which spans 48 bases and is read in frame from base 1. V is trimmed back by 6 bases and J by 4 bases, and the junction contains 18 bases that no gene match accounts for. CDR1 DFQATT and CDR2 SNEGSKA were looked up in the germline V gene (reference sequence). Sequenced using an Illumina HiSeq 2500. Quantitative 5'-RACE with molecular barcodes was the method used to prepare the TCR beta libraries. The study's processing was this. A new computational method, built on a probabilistic model of VDJ rearrangement, was used to identify disease-linked TCR variants. TCRdb trimmed the raw reads at Q25, called clones with MiXCR and kept productive beta chains. Identical CDR3 proteins give one entry, which carries the most common genes and DNA. In this record, the V and J calls reflect TCRdb's handling and not the investigators' own analysis. For this sample the table gives 300,000 to 350,000 distinct CDR3 sequences, of which roughly 20% were detected only once. 3.5% of the sample rests with the top ten.

The data are from a study of CD8 T cells in ankylosing spondylitis listed by TCRdb under 2017. About the full investigation: T cell receptor beta repertoires were profiled in healthy donors and ankylosing spondylitis patients so that disease-linked TCR variants could be found. The full study cohort comprised roughly 24 ankylosing spondylitis patients and approximately 100 healthy donors. Peripheral blood was sampled, and synovial fluid was additionally collected from ankylosing spondylitis patients. Broad study findings and their caveats: The disease-linked clones had a CD8+ phenotype and were found at relatively low frequencies in peripheral blood. A TCR beta motif made up of about eight highly homologous amino acid variants appeared to be characteristic of blood from ankylosing spondylitis patients. Some motif variants were previously reported in synovial fluid and blood of reactive arthritis patients, suggesting common disease-initiation mechanisms. The disease-linked clones were reported to be significantly enriched in matched synovial fluid samples from ankylosing spondylitis patients.

Sequenced material: blood, either unsorted or a sorted T cell fraction (not recorded which). The rearrangement combines TRBV20-1 with TRBJ2-7, and TRBD1 matches 7 of the central bases. The origin of this receptor is a female donor with ankylosing spondylitis or in good health (not recorded which). The bases are TGCAGTGCGTCCCTCCACAACAGACAGGGTTCTTACGAGCAGTACTTC. Its protein is CSASLHNRQGSYEQYF.